These 16 T cell receptor beta chains were sequenced from one sample in a study of identical twins. TCRdb called the 5' RACE reads again in MiXCR, with one record for every CDR3 protein. The sample comprises nearly 900,000 distinct CDR3 sequences, over 9% of which are singletons, and under 2% rests with the top ten. The sample also formed part of further work on yellow fever vaccine responses in identical twins.

Sequencing used PBMCs. All receptors come from a woman aged 18-29 years in good health.

The J gene is TRBJ1-4, the V gene TRBV29-1; D gene ambiguous. CDR3 length: 12 amino acids. Trimming shortened V by 4 bases and J by 8 bases, and 11 bases separated the two germline ends. Germline V gene lookup returns CDR1 SQVTM and CDR2 ANQGSEA. The CDR3 spells CSVGDVREKLFF. In nucleotides, the CDR3 is TGCAGCGTTGGTGACGTTAGGGAAAAACTGTTTTTT.

The count of this clonotype is one. CDR3 bases: TGTGCCAGCAAGAGAACAGGGGAAAACACCATATATTTT. This gives the protein CASKRTGENTIYF. This chain uses TRBV6-2 or TRBV6-3 with TRBJ1-3, with 7 bases fitting TRBD1. V shed 7 bases, J shed 6 bases, and the junction held 6 bases outside the gene matches. The CDR3 has 13 residues. The V gene's germline CDR1 is MNHEY and CDR2 SVGEGT.

This clonotype has at least ten counts. The chain uses TRBV5-1 and TRBJ2-7; no reliable D call. V lost 5 bases and J 3 bases, leaving 6 bases between the germline ends. The length of the CDR3 is 11 residues. Germline V lookup: CDR1 SGHRS, CDR2 YFSETQ. This CDR3 reads CASRENYEQYF. The CDR3 DNA sequence: TGCGCCAGCAGAGAGAACTACGAGCAGTACTTC.

Ten or more counts support this clonotype. The chain is built from TRBV4-1 and TRBJ1-5, with a possible D match to TRBD1 (5 bases). The ends were cut back, 0 bases at V and 7 bases at J, with 10 bases in the middle. CDR1 is MGHRA and CDR2 is YSYEKL in the germline V gene. There are 14 residues in the CDR3. The CDR3 spells CASSQDRVRQPQHF. The CDR3 nucleotides are TGCGCCAGCAGCCAAGACAGGGTCAGGCAGCCCCAGCATTTT.

This clonotype was seen more than once but under ten times. V and J are TRBV7-8 and TRBJ1-1; perhaps TRBD1 as D (6 bases). V was clipped by 7 bases and J by 5 bases, with 14 bases between them. Germline V gene lookup returns CDR1 SGHVS and CDR2 FQNEAQ. This CDR3 spans 13 amino acids. CDR3 amino acids: CASTPNRATEAFF. CDR3 bases: TGTGCCAGCACCCCCAACAGGGCTACTGAAGCTTTCTTT.

The V call is TRBV20-1, the J call TRBJ2-7; 9 nucleotides match TRBD2. This CDR3 comprises 13 residues. Trimming took 4 bases from V and 4 from J; bases not matched to a gene: 5. Germline V CDR1 and CDR2: DFQATT, SNEGSKA (reference sequence). CDR3: CSAKLSGSYEQYF. CDR3 in DNA: TGCAGTGCTAAACTTAGCGGGAGTTACGAGCAGTACTTC.

The chain uses TRBV7-9 and TRBJ2-1; D is uncertain. CDR1 SEHNR and CDR2 FQNEAQ come from the germline V gene (reference sequence). Trimming removed 5 bases from V and 8 bases from J, with 13 bases in between. There are 13 residues in the CDR3. In DNA, the CDR3 is TGTGCCAGCAGCCCGCGGATCGACGATGAGCAGTTCTTC. Its translation is CASSPRIDDEQFF.

This clonotype was counted only a few times. The rearrangement joins TRBV2 to TRBJ2-7, with D unresolved. V lost 4 bases to trimming and J lost 0 bases, with 7 bases between them. The CDR3 covers 13 residues. Germline CDR1 and CDR2: SNHLY and FYNNEI. The CDR3 DNA is TGTGCCAGCAGTGCAGAGAGCTCCTACGAGCAGTACTTC. This sequence encodes CASSAESSYEQYF.

This clonotype showed up just a few times. This rearrangement joins TRBV20-1 to TRBJ2-3; D may match TRBD1 or TRBD2 (6 bases each). The CDR3 has 11 amino acids. Between the trimmed V and J ends, which lost 5 bases and 8 bases, there was a span of 11 bases. The germline CDR1 and CDR2 sequences are DFQATT and SNEGSKA (reference sequence). CDR3: CSAPQGGTQYF. DNA for the CDR3: TGCAGTGCTCCACAGGGAGGTACGCAGTATTTT.

The rearrangement links TRBV4-1 to TRBJ2-3; the D is unclear. The V and J ends lost 0 bases and 3 bases respectively, with 4 bases between them. This CDR3 spans 13 amino acids. Germline loops: CDR1 MGHRA, CDR2 YSYEKL. The CDR3 region has the DNA TGCGCCAGCAGCCAAGATTGGACAGATACGCAGTATTTT. The encoded protein is CASSQDWTDTQYF.

At least ten counts were recorded for this clonotype. This chain connects TRBV4-1 to TRBJ2-1, with D possibly TRBD2 on 5 matching bases. This CDR3 is built from 17 residues. From germline, CDR1 is MGHRA and CDR2 YSYEKL. V was trimmed by 7 bases and J by 0 bases, leaving 19 bases between them. The CDR3 DNA reads TGCGCCAGCACCCTCACTCTAGCACGGACCTCCTACAATGAGCAGTTCTTC. Protein product: CASTLTLARTSYNEQFF.

This clonotype was counted at least ten times. The gene calls are TRBV12-3 or TRBV12-4 and TRBJ2-7, with 11 bases lining up with TRBD1. V was clipped by 7 bases and J by 5 bases; unmatched bases: 7. The CDR3 spans 14 residues. This CDR3 reads CASTWTGGKDEQYF. CDR3 DNA sequence: TGTGCCAGCACCTGGACAGGGGGCAAGGACGAGCAGTACTTC.

This clonotype was observed a handful of times. The rearrangement links TRBV5-1 to TRBJ2-7; a weak D match, TRBD1 (5 bases). Germline values: CDR1 SGHRS, CDR2 YFSETQ. Between the trimmed V and J ends, which lost 4 bases and 3 bases, there was a span of 14 bases. This CDR3 region has 14 residues. The DNA for the CDR3 is TGCGCCAGCAGCAGGACACCTGGGGACTACGAGCAGTACGTC. Amino acids: CASSRTPGDYEQYV.

This clonotype was counted many times. The V gene is TRBV7-9, the J gene TRBJ1-1; the D gene is possibly TRBD1 (5 bases). From germline, CDR1 is SEHNR and CDR2 FQNEAQ (reference sequence). Trimming cost V 7 bases and J 4 bases, with 7 bases left between them. CDR3 length equals 11 residues. The CDR3 DNA sequence: TGTGCCAGCACAGGGTCCACTGAAGCTTTCTTT. It codes for CASTGSTEAFF.

This chain joins TRBV3-1 and TRBJ2-7; D is undetermined. CDR3 length: 15 amino acids. V lost 5 bases to trimming and J lost 0 bases, with 14 bases between them. Germline CDR1 reads LGHDT; CDR2 reads YNNKEL (reference sequence). The CDR3 here is CASSVGIESSYEQYF. The CDR3 region has the DNA TGTGCCAGCAGCGTAGGGATTGAAAGCTCCTACGAGCAGTACTTC.

This clonotype appeared many times. The V and J genes are TRBV28 and TRBJ2-1, with a tentative D call TRBD2 (5 bases). The CDR3 runs to 13 residues. Germline V gene data show CDR1 as MDHEN and CDR2 as SYDVKM. Trimming cost V 3 bases and J 7 bases, with 10 bases left between them. Here the CDR3 DNA reads TGTGCCAGCAGTTTCGGACTCGTAAATGAGCAGTTCTTC. The encoded protein is CASSFGLVNEQFF. Filled out from reference TRBV28 and TRBJ2-1, the complete variable domain reads DVKVTQSSRYLVKRTGEKVFLECVQDMDHENMFWYRQDPGLGLRLIYFSYDVKMKEKGDIPEGYSVSREKKERFSLILESASTNQTSMYLCASSFGLVNEQFFGPGTRLTVL.